This T cell receptor (beta chain) was retrieved from a study of cytomegalovirus exposure and HLA in healthy donors listed by TCRdb under 2017. In terms of the full investigation: According to a later analysis, the roughly 130 validation repertoires were produced on the same platform as the roughly 720 repertoires of the first cohort. Besides the first cohort of 550 to 750 subjects, a separate validation cohort made up of some 110 different subjects was used. To predict cytomegalovirus infection status, the study combined high-throughput TCR immunosequencing, statistical association of individual TCRs with disease status, and machine learning. The study aimed to test whether signatures of past pathogen exposure could be identified by cataloging public T cell receptors. The paper's findings and limits, for the study overall: According to the authors, the approach could potentially be generalized to other disease states and immunological phenotypes. Of the cluster scores, approximately 94% were above 0 in a later analysis, which found that TCRs clustered in the first cohort also tended to co-occur in the 120 or so validation repertoires. The validation cohort had no HLA typing available for a later analysis, so co-occurrence within that cohort was assessed over all 120 or so repertoires. Most TCR sequences were seen in very few donors, while some public TCRs were found in many individuals. A total of 164 TCR beta chains were listed by the study as associated with cytomegalovirus. In vitro tests confirmed that a few of the cytomegalovirus-associated TCR beta chains recognize cytomegalovirus antigens. Cytomegalovirus status was reported to be diagnosed by the classifier with high specificity and sensitivity in both the original and validation cohorts.

Taken from cysteine to phenylalanine, the CDR3 has 14 residues. CDR3 DNA is the only sequence kept; it has 42 bases, read in frame from the first base. V is clipped by 0 bases and J by 7 bases, and the sequence between their germline boundaries is 14 bases long. The germline V gene sets CDR1 to SGHRS and CDR2 to YFSETQ. The library was built by means of the immunoSEQ multiplex PCR assay. In the original analysis: A statistical classification framework was developed to diagnose cytomegalovirus status using the catalog of TCR beta chain sequences. The clones in this table, taken by TCRdb from immuneACCESS, are in-frame only. Not every clone is retained; where verified, under half of the shortfall comes from an unresolved V gene, and the cause of the rest is unknown. The V and J calls and clone size were taken over from that table, and D and trimming were inferred from the DNA. The sample table holds around 65,000 clones, of which 80% to 95% were seen once. The ten largest clones capture about 5.2% of the sample.

Donors formed part of the validation cohort, which comprised 120 subjects and was distinct from the first cohort of several hundred subjects. Only one count was recorded for this clone. Its binding antigen is unknown. The sample holds no much larger clone one base away, and base qualities are not on file. The sequenced sample was PBMCs. The rearrangement combines TRBV5-1 with TRBJ2-7, and perhaps TRBD2 as D gene, on 7 matching bases. The TCR originated in a man between 18 and 35 years old in good health and CMV-seropositive. The CDR3: CASSLDGGRGEQYF. The nucleotides read TGCGCCAGCAGCTTGGACGGGGGGCGCGGGGAGCAGTACTTC.